Following are 21 T cell receptor beta chains from one sample sequenced in a study of cytomegalovirus exposure and HLA in healthy donors. Generated by immunoSEQ multiplex PCR, the TCRdb table keeps only in-frame clones and is missing some. The data show over 200,000 clones, with 70% to 90% seen just once and 2.9% held by the top ten. Material for sequencing was PBMCs. These receptors came from a woman between 18 and 29 years old in good health and CMV-seronegative.

This clone was counted a few times. This chain connects TRBV7-6 to TRBJ2-3; 10 bases fit TRBD1. The J segment lost 6 bases and the V segment lost 2 bases, leaving 5 bases of the junction unmatched. There are 15 residues in the CDR3. Per the germline V gene, CDR1 is SGHVS and CDR2 is FNYEAQ. CDR3: CASSLLTGGMDTQYF. The CDR3 DNA follows: TGTGCCAGCAGCTTATTGACAGGGGGCATGGATACGCAGTATTTT.

The CDR3: CASSLYTGEEAYEQYF. CDR3 sequence (DNA): TGTGCCAGCAGCTTATATACGGGGGAGGAAGCCTACGAGCAGTACTTC. This chain joins TRBV7-9 and TRBJ2-7, with TRBD2 as a possible D gene (6 bases). The CDR3 loop spans 16 amino acids. The germline V and J ends were trimmed by 2 bases and 2 bases, with 16 bases remaining between them. CDR1 is SEHNR and CDR2 is FQNEAQ in the germline V gene (reference sequence).

The chain uses TRBV6-1 and TRBJ1-2; TRBD1 agrees at 8 bases. The V and J ends lost 2 bases and 8 bases, in that order; junction bases with no gene match: 4. Germline assignment: CDR1 MNHNS and CDR2 SASEGT. This CDR3 is built from 13 residues. The CDR3 sequence is CASSEQGAGGYTF. The DNA for the CDR3 is TGTGCCAGCAGTGAACAGGGGGCCGGAGGCTACACCTTC.

The chain couples TRBV10-3 to TRBJ2-1, with TRBD2 matching over 10 bases. The CDR3 sequence is 13 residues long. Germline-derived CDR1 and CDR2 are ENHRY and SYGVKD. The V gene end was trimmed by 9 bases and the J gene end by 6 bases; junction bases not matched to a gene: 5. The CDR3 sequence is CAMTSGRSNEQFF. Written as DNA, the CDR3 is TGTGCCATGACTAGCGGGCGATCCAATGAGCAGTTCTTC.

The chain uses TRBV28 and TRBJ2-5, with D perhaps matching TRBD2 (5 bases). Germline V gene sequence: CDR1 MDHEN, CDR2 SYDVKM. V lost 5 bases, J lost 5 bases, and 15 bases lay in between. This CDR3 is 14 amino acids long. The CDR3 coding sequence is TGTGCCAGCAGTCCCTACACGGGGAAGGAGACCCAGTACTTC. This encodes CASSPYTGKETQYF.

V and J are TRBV5-1 and TRBJ2-3, with D possibly matching TRBD2 (6 bases). Germline CDR1 reads SGHRS; CDR2 reads YFSETQ. The CDR3 consists of 16 residues. Trimming removed 0 bases at V and 1 base at J, with 12 bases between. The CDR3 loop reads CASSLVPGGRTDTQYF. The CDR3 DNA sequence: TGCGCCAGCAGCTTGGTACCCGGGGGACGCACAGATACGCAGTATTTT.

This rearrangement joins TRBV5-1 to TRBJ2-1, with a weak D call TRBD2 (6 bases). Trimming shortened V by 4 bases and J by 3 bases, and 11 bases separated the two germline ends. The CDR3 is made up of 14 amino acids. CDR1 is SGHRS and CDR2 is YFSETQ in the germline V gene. In nucleotides, the CDR3 is TGCGCCAGCAGCAATCCGGGGGTCTACAATGAGCAGTTCTTC. Protein sequence: CASSNPGVYNEQFF.

The chain carries TRBV5-4 and TRBJ2-6; TRBD2 agrees at 10 bases. Per germline, CDR1 SGHNT and CDR2 YYREEE (reference sequence). The CDR3 length is 17 residues. The V and J ends lost 2 bases and 1 base, in that order; junction bases with no gene match: 3. CDR3 amino acids: CASSFSSGSSGANVLTF. CDR3 sequence (DNA): TGTGCCAGCAGCTTCTCTAGCGGGAGTTCTGGGGCCAACGTCCTGACTTTC.

The V and J genes are TRBV5-1 and TRBJ2-1, with D unresolved. Trimming left V 3 bases short and J 0 bases short, with 7 bases between. CDR3 length equals 14 residues. Germline V gene lookup returns CDR1 SGHRS and CDR2 YFSETQ. The CDR3 reads CASSYSSSYNEQFF. CDR3 coding DNA: TGCGCCAGCAGCTATAGCTCCTCCTACAATGAGCAGTTCTTC. The variable domain in full, with the rest retrieved from reference TRBV5-1 and TRBJ2-1, is KAGVTQTPRYLIKTRGQQVTLSCSPISGHRSVSWYQQTPGQGLQFLFEYFSETQRNKGNFPGRFSGRQFSNSRSEMNVSTLELGDSALYLCASSYSSSYNEQFFGPGTRLTVL.

CDR3 residues: CATSRDGLANTGELFF. CDR3 DNA sequence: TGTGCCACCAGCAGAGATGGACTGGCGAACACCGGGGAGCTGTTTTTT. The gene calls are TRBV15 and TRBJ2-2; weak D call: TRBD2 (5 bases). V was pared by 0 bases and J by 0 bases, with 8 bases between. Germline CDR1 reads LNHNV; CDR2 reads YYDKDF (reference sequence). The CDR3 runs to 16 residues.

The chain combines TRBV7-8 with TRBJ1-4; a possible D gene is TRBD1 (5 bases). CDR3 length: 16 amino acids. V shed 1 base and J shed 0 bases, with 9 bases lying between them. Per the germline V gene, CDR1 is SGHVS and CDR2 is FQNEAQ. The CDR3 nucleotides are TGTGCCAGCAGCTTAGGGACAAGTGCAACTAATGAAAAACTGTTTTTT. This gives the protein CASSLGTSATNEKLFF.

V usage is TRBV4-1 and J usage is TRBJ2-7; 8 bases agree with TRBD2. The length of the CDR3 is 14 residues. J gave up 3 bases and V 4 bases, and 5 bases lay outside the gene matches. Per the germline V gene, CDR1 is MGHRA and CDR2 is YSYEKL. CDR3 sequence (DNA): TGCGCCAGCAGCCTTACGGGACTAGACTACGAGCAGTACTTC. Its translation: CASSLTGLDYEQYF.

The count of this clone is one. The rearrangement joins TRBV5-1 to TRBJ1-2, with TRBD1 identical over 8 bases. The germline gives CDR1 SGHRS, CDR2 YFSETQ. The CDR3 loop spans 17 amino acids. With 1 base clipped from V and 5 bases from J, the junction kept 13 bases outside the gene matches. The CDR3 protein is CASSLQRTGTGQYGYTF. CDR3 nucleotides: TGCGCCAGCAGCTTGCAAAGGACCGGGACAGGACAATATGGCTACACCTTC.

The chain carries TRBV28 and TRBJ1-5; D is ambiguous. Per germline, CDR1 MDHEN and CDR2 SYDVKM. There are 14 residues in the CDR3. Written as DNA, the CDR3 is TGTGCAAGCTCGGGGATATCATTGTATCAGCCCCAGCATTTT. Residues: CASSGISLYQPQHF.

This chain links TRBV7-2 with TRBJ2-2, with a possible D match to TRBD1 (5 bases). There are 15 residues in the CDR3. The germline V gene has CDR1 SGHTA and CDR2 FQGNSA. Trimming removed 0 bases from V and 6 bases from J, with 11 bases in between. The DNA of the CDR3 is TGTGCCAGCAGCTTAGCTGGTCAGGGCTCCGGGGAGCTGTTTTTT. It translates to CASSLAGQGSGELFF.

The chain links TRBV4-1 to TRBJ2-7, with 7 bases matching TRBD2. The CDR3 runs to 14 residues. V lost 4 bases, J lost 5 bases, and 8 bases stayed unmatched. From germline, CDR1 is MGHRA and CDR2 YSYEKL. The CDR3 DNA follows: TGCGCCAGCAGCCCAAAGGGGAGGGAAGACGAGCAGTACTTC. Translated, it gives CASSPKGREDEQYF.

The J gene is TRBJ2-1, the V gene TRBV7-8; 7 nucleotides align to TRBD2. Unmatched junction bases numbered 8, after V lost 0 bases and J lost 0 bases. Germline V gene data show CDR1 as SGHVS and CDR2 as FQNEAQ. This CDR3 is built from 18 residues. In DNA form, the CDR3 reads TGTGCCAGCAGCTTAGCGCGTACTAGCGATAGCTCCTACAATGAGCAGTTCTTC. As protein: CASSLARTSDSSYNEQFF.

CDR3 amino acids: CASSSSQGPEQYF. CDR3 in DNA: TGTGCCAGCAGCTCCTCACAGGGGCCCGAGCAGTACTTC. J is TRBJ2-7 and V is TRBV7-6; 7 bases map to TRBD1. Germline CDR1 and CDR2: SGHVS and FNYEAQ. The CDR3 totals 13 residues. V trimming: 4 bases; J trimming: 6 bases; junction bases outside the gene matches: 6.

The rearrangement joins TRBV5-4 to TRBJ2-1; D is uncertain. V was shortened by 3 bases and J by 5 bases, with 6 bases between the two germline ends. The CDR3 has 12 residues. The germline V gene encodes CDR1 SGHNT and CDR2 YYREEE (reference sequence). This CDR3 is CASSSGNNEQFF. The CDR3, as DNA: TGTGCCAGCAGCTCAGGTAACAATGAGCAGTTCTTC.

This chain joins TRBV5-1 and TRBJ2-7; a possible D gene is TRBD2 (7 bases). The CDR3 totals 14 residues. Germline V gene data show CDR1 as SGHRS and CDR2 as YFSETQ. Trimming pared 2 bases from V and 5 bases from J, leaving 14 bases between. The CDR3 loop reads CASSFLTGRDEQYF. For the CDR3, the DNA is TGCGCCAGCAGCTTTTTAACAGGGAGGGACGAGCAGTACTTC.

This chain joins TRBV4-3 and TRBJ2-3; D not resolved. The V end was cut by 1 base, the J end by 0 bases, with 8 bases between. Germline loops: CDR1 LGHNA, CDR2 YSLEER. There are 15 residues in the CDR3. CDR3 residues: CASSQVWSSTDTQYF. CDR3 sequence (DNA): TGCGCCAGCAGCCAAGTGTGGAGTAGCACAGATACGCAGTATTTT.